Shown below are 29 T cell receptor beta chains from a single sample sequenced in a study of blood T cells in healthy people across ages (dated by TCRdb to the mid-2010s). Library preparation was by 5' RACE. The sequencer was an Illumina HiSeq 2500. The second PCR ran for about 6 to 11 cycles and used a J-beta primer mix along with a sample-barcoded 5' primer. Clones were called with MiXCR by TCRdb after fastp trimmed the public reads at Q25, and only in-frame beta chains were retained. A single entry per CDR3 protein holds the most common genes and DNA from its merged rows. In all, the sample holds more than 600,000 distinct CDR3 sequences, and 25% of those were seen once. The ten top clones hold under 10% of the sample. These data are also associated with another study on T cells of mothers and their children.

The specimen sequenced was blood. The origin of the receptors is a boy aged 5-17 years in good health.

This chain's CDR3 is CASSPSSSDGGTQYF. For the CDR3, the DNA is TGTGCCAGCAGCCCCTCGTCCAGCGACGGAGGGACCCAGTACTTC. The chain uses TRBV3-1 and TRBJ2-5; D is possibly TRBD2 (5 bases). The CDR3 spans 15 residues. Trimming left V 4 bases short and J 7 bases short, with 19 bases between. Per germline, CDR1 LGHDT and CDR2 YNNKEL (reference sequence).

This clonotype appeared many times. The chain joins TRBV4-3 to TRBJ2-2; no firm D call. Per germline, CDR1 LGHNA and CDR2 YSLEER. The CDR3 spans 13 residues. V was clipped by 0 bases and J by 6 bases, with 5 bases between them. The DNA for the CDR3 is TGCGCCAGCAGCCAAGATCGGTCCGGGGAGCTGTTTTTT. It translates to CASSQDRSGELFF.

This clonotype was detected only a few times. The genes are TRBV9 and TRBJ2-1, with D hard to call. This CDR3 contains 16 residues. Looked up from germline, CDR1 is SGDLS and CDR2 is YYNGEE. The V gene lost 3 bases and the J gene lost 0 bases, with 13 bases spanning the gap. The CDR3 bases are TGTGCCAGCAGCGGAGCTCTGCGAGTCTCCTACAATGAGCAGTTCTTC. It translates to CASSGALRVSYNEQFF. Full variable domain (missing parts from reference TRBV9 and TRBJ2-1): DSGVTQTPKHLITATGQRVTLRCSPRSGDLSVYWYQQSLDQGLQFLIQYYNGEERAKGNILERFSAQQFPDLHSELNLSSLELGDSALYFCASSGALRVSYNEQFFGPGTRLTVL.

This clonotype was seen only a few times. The chain uses TRBV29-1 and TRBJ2-3, with D perhaps TRBD2 (6 bases). The CDR3 sequence is 13 residues long. From germline, CDR1 is SQVTM and CDR2 ANQGSEA. The V end lost 6 bases, the J end lost 6 bases, and 16 bases lay between the germline ends. The chain's CDR3 is CSVVGTARDTQYF. The CDR3 nucleotides are TGCAGCGTCGTGGGGACTGCCCGGGATACGCAGTATTTT.

The rearrangement joins TRBV28 to TRBJ2-5; D call uncertain. The end of the DNA aligns better with TRBJ2-7, so the J call may be wrong. The CDR3 has 15 residues. CDR1 MDHEN and CDR2 SYDVKM come from the germline V gene. CDR3 sequence reads: CASSLRRPPFNEQYF. For the CDR3, the DNA is TGTGCCAGCAGTTTACGGCGGCCCCCGTTTAACGAGCAGTACTTC.

A few counts support this clonotype. This chain joins TRBV11-1 and TRBJ2-5; TRBD1 is a possible D gene (8 bases). The J call may be mistaken, given a closer DNA end match to TRBJ2-1. Germline CDR1 is SGHAT and CDR2 is FQDESV (reference sequence). The CDR3 runs to 15 residues. CDR3 in amino acids: CASSFSNRGGNEQFF. CDR3 in DNA: TGTGCCAGCAGCTTTTCCAACAGGGGGGGCAATGAGCAGTTCTTC.

The chain has TRBV7-3 and TRBJ2-2; D perhaps matches TRBD2 (7 bases). Germline V lookup: CDR1 SGHTA, CDR2 FQGTGA. The CDR3 runs 13 residues. V was pared by 5 bases and J by 6 bases, with 10 bases between. The CDR3 loop reads CASSPGGAGELFF. The CDR3 region has the DNA TGTGCCAGCAGCCCGGGGGGCGCCGGGGAGCTGTTTTTT.

On this clonotype itself: At one end the junction does not follow the germline gene, possibly because of a read error. The chain couples TRBV20-1 to TRBJ1-1; D is unresolved. CDR1 is DFQATT, CDR2 SNEGSKA, per germline (reference sequence). The CDR3 runs 8 residues. CDR3 in DNA: TGCAGTGCTAGAGGACAAACCTTT. Translation gives CSARGQTF.

V is TRBV9 and J is TRBJ2-3; TRBD2 matches at 10 bases. Germline V gives CDR1 SGDLS, CDR2 YYNGEE. The V segment lost 3 bases and the J segment 6 bases; nucleotides outside the gene matches: 10. This CDR3 has 16 amino acids. DNA for the CDR3: TGTGCCAGCAGCGCGATAGCGGGAGGCGCGTTTGATACGCAGTATTTT. Translating gives CASSAIAGGAFDTQYF.

This clonotype was found a few times. The rearrangement links TRBV7-2 to TRBJ2-5, with D perhaps assigned TRBD1 or TRBD2 (7 bases each). V lost 5 bases, J lost 5 bases, and 15 bases lay in between. This CDR3 is built from 14 residues. In germline, CDR1 is SGHTA, CDR2 FQGNSA. The CDR3 reads CASSQGGGVETQYF. The CDR3 DNA reads as TGTGCCAGCAGCCAGGGGGGAGGGGTGGAGACCCAGTACTTC.

The chain couples TRBV20-1 to TRBJ2-7; D is unresolved. CDR1 and CDR2 from the germline V gene are DFQATT and SNEGSKA (reference sequence). The CDR3 spans 17 residues. Deletions cut 1 base from V and 1 base from J, with 20 bases between. The CDR3 loop is CSARASGFQMVSYEQYF. The DNA for the CDR3 is TGCAGTGCTAGAGCTTCGGGCTTTCAGATGGTTTCCTACGAGCAGTACTTC.

A few counts support this clonotype. The chain combines TRBV7-2 with TRBJ2-7; D unresolved. CDR3 length: 11 amino acids. The germline V gene encodes CDR1 SGHTA and CDR2 FQGNSA. V was trimmed by 5 bases and J by 7 bases, leaving 9 bases between them. CDR3 nucleotide sequence: TGTGCCAGCAGCAGGGATCGGGAGCAGTACTTC. It yields the protein CASSRDREQYF.

This chain joins TRBV28 and TRBJ2-5; 8 nucleotides line up with TRBD2. The trim removed 5 bases at V and 5 bases at J, leaving 13 bases unmatched. The CDR3 extends over 16 amino acids. CDR1 is MDHEN, CDR2 SYDVKM, per germline. CDR3 sequence: CASSQGTSQVIETQYF. The CDR3 DNA is TGTGCCAGCAGTCAAGGGACTAGTCAAGTAATTGAGACCCAGTACTTC.

V gene TRBV12-3 or TRBV12-4 combines with J gene TRBJ2-1, with 11 bases aligning to TRBD2. V was pared by 7 bases and J by 9 bases, with 17 bases of the junction left unmatched. The CDR3 totals 17 residues. This chain's CDR3 is CASNPLKLAGALGEQFF. CDR3 bases: TGTGCCAGCAACCCACTTAAACTAGCGGGAGCTCTAGGTGAGCAGTTCTTC.

V usage is TRBV4-3 and J usage is TRBJ1-1, with D possibly being TRBD1 (6 bases). Trimming took off 6 bases at V and 4 bases at J, with 18 bases between the two ends. The CDR3 loop spans 15 amino acids. Germline V gene lookup returns CDR1 LGHNA and CDR2 YSLEER. The CDR3 loop is CASRPNRAPSTEAFF. The CDR3 DNA follows: TGCGCCAGCAGGCCCAACAGGGCCCCTAGCACTGAAGCTTTCTTT.

This chain uses TRBV28 with TRBJ2-3; TRBD2 matches 11 bases. Germline CDR1 reads MDHEN; CDR2 reads SYDVKM. Trimming took 5 bases from V and 4 from J; bases not matched to a gene: 11. CDR3 length equals 17 residues. The chain's CDR3 is CASSTELGLADSDTQYF. The CDR3 region has the DNA TGTGCCAGCAGTACCGAACTGGGACTAGCGGACTCAGATACGCAGTATTTT.

This clonotype was counted a few times. The chain employs TRBV20-1 and TRBJ2-3; possibly TRBD1 or TRBD2 for D (5 bases each). V was shortened by 6 bases and J by 9 bases, with 22 bases between the two germline ends. There are 14 residues in the CDR3. The germline V gene has CDR1 DFQATT and CDR2 SNEGSKA (reference sequence). CDR3 bases: TGCAGTGCCGGTAGCCCCGGGTGGGGGTACACGCAGTATTTT. Its protein is CSAGSPGWGYTQYF.

The chain links TRBV20-1 to TRBJ2-5, with D unclear. This CDR3 is 18 amino acids long. The V end lost 0 bases, the J end lost 0 bases, and 20 bases lay between the germline ends. Germline CDR1 and CDR2: DFQATT and SNEGSKA (reference sequence). The CDR3 region has the DNA TGCAGTGCTAGAGAATCCCGGGCTGAATTCAAATACCAAGAGACCCAGTACTTC. Translated: CSARESRAEFKYQETQYF.

The CDR3 loop is CATALQGDTGELFF. The DNA for the CDR3 is TGTGCCACGGCCTTACAGGGTGACACCGGGGAGCTGTTTTTT. This chain uses TRBV15 with TRBJ2-2, with D tentatively TRBD1 (6 bases). The V and J ends lost 9 bases and 3 bases respectively, with 14 bases between them. Germline assignment: CDR1 LNHNV and CDR2 YYDKDF (reference sequence). CDR3 length: 14 amino acids.

The V call is TRBV6-6, the J call TRBJ2-3; 7 nucleotides agree with TRBD1. This CDR3 is 16 amino acids long. The V and J ends lost 3 bases and 4 bases, in that order; junction bases with no gene match: 10. CDR1 and CDR2 (germline): MNHNY, SVGAGI (reference sequence). The CDR3 nucleotides are TGTGCCAGCAGTTATGAGGGGGCGAGAATTGCAGATACGCAGTATTTT. Translated, it gives CASSYEGARIADTQYF.

This clonotype has more than one count but fewer than ten. The V and J genes are TRBV20-1 and TRBJ2-3; D call uncertain. This CDR3 region has 12 residues. CDR1 and CDR2 from the germline V gene are DFQATT and SNEGSKA (reference sequence). Deletions cut 0 bases from V and 6 bases from J, with 7 bases between. CDR3 sequence reads: CSARDPTDTQYF. The CDR3 nucleotides read TGCAGTGCTAGAGACCCTACGGATACGCAGTATTTT.

The V gene is TRBV2, the J gene TRBJ2-5, with D possibly matching TRBD1 (5 bases). CDR3 length: 14 residues. The germline V gene has CDR1 SNHLY and CDR2 FYNNEI. V was trimmed by 5 bases and J by 3 bases, leaving 13 bases between them. The CDR3 nucleotides are TGTGCCAGCAGTCGCGACCAGGGCGAAGAGACCCAGTACTTC. Protein sequence: CASSRDQGEETQYF.

V and J are TRBV7-6 and TRBJ2-1; TRBD1 matches at 7 bases. Germline CDR1 is SGHVS and CDR2 is FNYEAQ. The CDR3 spans 14 residues. The trim removed 5 bases at V and 5 bases at J, leaving 6 bases unmatched. As DNA, the CDR3 is TGTGCCAGCAGCCGGGACAGAAATAACAATGAGCAGTTCTTC. This encodes CASSRDRNNNEQFF.

The CDR3 here is CASSDHGSDEQFF. The CDR3 bases are TGTGCCAGCAGCGACCACGGGAGTGATGAGCAGTTCTTC. The rearrangement uses TRBV5-6 and TRBJ2-1; a weak D match, TRBD2 (6 bases). Germline V gene data show CDR1 as SGHDT and CDR2 as YYEEEE. The CDR3 is 13 amino acids. Trimming removed 4 bases from V and 8 bases from J, with 13 bases in between.

The J gene is TRBJ2-7, the V gene TRBV28; perhaps TRBD1 as D (5 bases). The CDR3 has 13 amino acids. V was trimmed by 7 bases and J by 3 bases, leaving 13 bases between them. Per the germline V gene, CDR1 is MDHEN and CDR2 is SYDVKM. DNA for the CDR3: TGTGCCAGCAATACGGACAAGGGCTACGAGCAGTACTTC. Encoded protein: CASNTDKGYEQYF.

This clonotype was seen a few times. The chain is built from TRBV11-2 and TRBJ2-5; 11 nucleotides match TRBD2. The J segment lost 6 bases and the V segment lost 11 bases, leaving 11 bases of the junction unmatched. Germline V CDR1 and CDR2: SGHAT, FQNNGV. The CDR3 loop spans 14 amino acids. CDR3 amino acids: CAALAGGPGQTQYF. DNA for the CDR3: TGTGCCGCCTTAGCGGGGGGGCCCGGGCAGACCCAGTACTTC.

There are a few counts of this clonotype. This sequence joins TRBV6-5 and TRBJ2-5; no definite D call. CDR1 and CDR2 from the germline V gene are MNHEY and SVGAGI. With 5 bases removed from V and 5 bases from J, the gap between germline ends came to 12 bases. This CDR3 region has 13 residues. The CDR3 DNA reads as TGTGCCAGCAGTCCCTCTGGATTGGAGACCCAGTACTTC. Translation gives CASSPSGLETQYF.

This rearrangement joins TRBV6-6 to TRBJ2-7, with D perhaps given as TRBD1 or TRBD2 (6 bases each). CDR3 length equals 13 residues. Trimming left V 8 bases short and J 4 bases short, with 15 bases between. Germline V lookup: CDR1 MNHNY, CDR2 SVGAGI (reference sequence). Here the CDR3 reads CASQLGAGYEQYF. CDR3 in DNA: TGTGCCAGCCAACTGGGGGCGGGATACGAGCAGTACTTC.

The rearrangement joins TRBV2 to TRBJ2-1; D is possibly TRBD2 (6 bases). This CDR3 has 14 residues. From germline, CDR1 is SNHLY and CDR2 FYNNEI. Between the trimmed V and J ends, which lost 2 bases and 5 bases, there was a span of 10 bases. In DNA, the CDR3 is TGTGCCAGCAGTGAAAGGCGGGATAACAATGAGCAGTTCTTC. Residues: CASSERRDNNEQFF. Complete variable domain (other parts from reference TRBV2 and TRBJ2-1): EPEVTQTPSHQVTQMGQEVILRCVPISNHLYFYWYRQILGQKVEFLVSFYNNEISEKSEIFDDQFSVERPDGSNFTLKIRSTKLEDSAMYFCASSERRDNNEQFFGPGTRLTVL.